This T cell receptor (beta chain) stems from a study of blood T cell repertoires in COVID-19. Study-wide background: Sample material is recorded as cDNA or gDNA derived from T cells, B-cell-depleted T cells, or PBMCs.

This clone was detected once. Germline loops: CDR1 MDHEN, CDR2 SYDVKM. The V segment lost 3 bases and the J segment 1 base; nucleotides outside the gene matches: 6. The CDR3 loop spans 16 amino acids. Clones were read by immunoSEQ multiplex PCR, and TCRdb kept only the in-frame ones, dropping some. The sample yields around 68,000 clones, roughly 84% seen once. This TCR came from a woman aged 45-65 years with acute or convalescent COVID-19. The chain carries TRBV28 and TRBJ2-3; 8 bases are shared with TRBD1. What was sequenced was peripheral blood. CDR3 DNA: TGTGCCAGCAGTTTTAGGACAGGGAAGGGCACAGATACGCAGTATTTT. Translation: CASSFRTGKGTDTQYF.